The 8 T cell receptor beta chains in this list originate from one sample, sequenced in a study of graft-versus-host responses after intestinal transplantation. Method: immunoSEQ multiplex PCR; TCRdb's copy keeps in-frame clones and lacks some. The sample records some 14,000 clones, just under 30% being singletons. This specimen was alloreactive CD4+ T cells from a mixed lymphocyte reaction culture, taken before intestinal transplant. The subset denotes: CFSE-low proliferating T cells sorted from roughly 6-day pre-transplant mixed lymphocyte reaction (GvH or HvG direction). These receptors were collected from a human patient who received an intestinal transplant.

This clone has more than one count but fewer than ten. V and J are TRBV20-1 and TRBJ2-7, with no clear D. Trimming removed 0 bases from V and 3 bases from J, with 0 bases in between. The V gene's germline CDR1 is DFQATT and CDR2 SNEGSKA (reference sequence). The CDR3 extends over 10 amino acids. The CDR3 protein is CSARDYEQYF. CDR3 sequence (DNA): TGCAGTGCTAGAGACTACGAGCAGTACTTC.

The rearrangement uses TRBV18 and TRBJ1-3; 8 bases match TRBD1. After removal of 2 bases from V and 2 bases from J, the junction contained 17 bases not matched to a gene. From germline, CDR1 is KGHSH and CDR2 LQKENI. This CDR3 is built from 20 residues. The CDR3, as DNA: TGTGCCAGCTCACCAAAAACGGCCGGGGGATCAGGGGGCCCTGGAAACACCATATATTTT. Translation gives CASSPKTAGGSGGPGNTIYF. The variable domain in full, with the rest retrieved from reference TRBV18 and TRBJ1-3, is NAGVMQNPRHLVRRRGQEARLRCSPMKGHSHVYWYRQLPEEGLKFMVYLQKENIIDESGMPKERFSAEFPKEGPSILRIQQVVRGDSAAYFCASSPKTAGGSGGPGNTIYFGEGSWLTVV.

The rearrangement uses TRBV2 and TRBJ2-3; a weak D match, TRBD2 (6 bases). This CDR3 is 12 amino acids long. Per germline, CDR1 SNHLY and CDR2 FYNNEI. Trimming took 6 bases from V and 7 from J, leaving 11 bases between them. CDR3 region: CASSLLANTQYF. The CDR3 nucleotides are TGTGCCAGCAGCTTACTAGCAAATACGCAGTATTTT.

This chain links TRBV7-3 with TRBJ1-1, with D maybe TRBD1 (5 bases). Trimming stripped 4 bases from V and 1 base from J, with 10 bases between. The CDR3 extends over 14 amino acids. CDR1 is SGHTA and CDR2 is FQGTGA in the germline V gene. CDR3 amino acids: CASSSGSGNTEAFF. The CDR3 nucleotides read TGTGCCAGCAGCTCAGGGAGTGGGAACACTGAAGCTTTCTTT.

Relative to its sample, this clone is medium-sized (0.01 to 0.1%). The chain recombines TRBV6-5 with TRBJ2-7; D gene ambiguous. Germline V gives CDR1 MNHEY, CDR2 SVGAGI. V lost 2 bases and J lost 3, with 8 bases in between. This CDR3 region has 13 residues. The CDR3 reads CASSYRRRYEQYF. CDR3 in DNA: TGTGCCAGCAGTTACCGACGGCGCTACGAGCAGTACTTC.

This clone ranks as medium-sized. The rearrangement joins TRBV19 to TRBJ2-7; perhaps TRBD2 as D (5 bases). CDR1 and CDR2 from the germline V gene are LNHDA and SQIVND (reference sequence). This CDR3 contains 11 residues. Trimming pared 7 bases from V and 10 bases from J, leaving 14 bases between. CDR3 DNA sequence: TGTGCCAGTAACCAAGGAGGCAGACAGTACTTC. This translates into CASNQGGRQYF.

CDR3 loop: CASSPLMGSYEQYF. DNA for the CDR3: TGTGCCAGCTCACCACTGATGGGCTCCTACGAGCAGTACTTC. This chain uses TRBV18 with TRBJ2-7; D ambiguous. V was clipped by 1 base and J by 0 bases, with 7 bases between them. The length of the CDR3 is 14 residues. From germline, CDR1 is KGHSH and CDR2 LQKENI.

By its share, this clone is medium-sized. The rearrangement uses TRBV27 and TRBJ2-1; TRBD2 matches 13 bases. With V trimmed by 3 bases and J by 9 bases, 5 bases remained unmatched. The germline V gene has CDR1 MNHEY and CDR2 SMNVEV (reference sequence). The CDR3 runs 15 residues. The CDR3 region is CASSFRTSGRGEQFF. The CDR3 nucleotides are TGTGCCAGCAGTTTCCGGACTAGCGGGAGAGGTGAGCAGTTCTTC.